This entry lists 3 T cell receptor beta chains sequenced from one sample in a study of T cell repertoires in cytomegalovirus infection (dated by TCRdb to the late 2010s). Sequencing used an Illumina HiSeq 1500. In TCRdb, the public reads were trimmed at Q25 with fastp and aligned with MiXCR, with productive beta chains retained. Rows are combined by CDR3 protein, so each entry shows the most common genes and DNA. This sample lists just under 300,000 distinct CDR3 sequences; approximately 10% were detected once. The ten largest clones capture more than 2.5% of the sample. Sequencing was performed on PBMCs. Receptor source: a human donor in good health (CMV status not recorded). Some clones in this sample may be carry-over from other donors' samples.

This clonotype was seen many times. The chain couples TRBV20-1 to TRBJ2-1; D remains unclear. The CDR3 contains 14 residues. The germline V gene has CDR1 DFQATT and CDR2 SNEGSKA (reference sequence). Trimming left V 5 bases short and J 6 bases short, with 17 bases between. The CDR3 DNA reads as TGCAGTGCTCTTAGTGGGCTGTTGGGCAATGAGCAGTTCTTC. Residues: CSALSGLLGNEQFF.

The table lists this clonotype with a count of one. V is TRBV19 and J is TRBJ2-1, with TRBD2 matching over 7 bases. The CDR3 is 15 amino acids. Germline V gene sequence: CDR1 LNHDA, CDR2 SQIVND (reference sequence). J gave up 6 bases and V 5 bases, and 10 bases lay outside the gene matches. The CDR3 here is CASSLQRGGRNEQFF. The CDR3 nucleotides are TGTGCCAGTAGTCTCCAGCGGGGCGGGCGCAATGAGCAGTTCTTC.

In this sample, this clonotype turned up many times. V usage is TRBV7-2 and J usage is TRBJ2-5, with D possibly being TRBD1 (6 bases). This CDR3 has 16 residues. Germline loops: CDR1 SGHTA, CDR2 FQGNSA. V dropped 5 bases and J dropped 4 bases, with 20 bases sitting between them. The CDR3 DNA sequence: TGTGCCAGCAGCCGAAAGAAAAGGGCACAGGGAGAGACCCAGTACTTC. Encoded protein: CASSRKKRAQGETQYF.